The entry below gives a single TCR beta chain sequence along with its context. Germline V gene sequence: CDR1 KGHSH, CDR2 LQKENI. The CDR3 is made up of 15 amino acids. V shed 3 bases, J shed 0 bases, and the junction held 0 bases outside the gene matches. Using immunoSEQ multiplex PCR, the repertoire was profiled, and TCRdb retains in-frame clones only, with some absent. The sample includes about 220,000 clones, about 85% seen only once; the top ten take approximately 5.1%. This record comes from a study of blood T cell repertoires in COVID-19. Sequencing input: peripheral blood. The sequence was obtained from a woman aged 60 to 75 who had recovered from COVID-19. The V gene is TRBV18, the J gene TRBJ1-4; TRBD1 matches at 8 bases. The CDR3: CASSPDRATNEKLFF. The CDR3 nucleotides read TGTGCCAGCTCACCGGACAGGGCAACTAATGAAAAACTGTTTTTT.